Included here is one TCR beta chain sequence, with context. Trimming left V 1 base short and J 3 bases short, with 13 bases between. This CDR3 has 15 amino acids. Germline V gene data show CDR1 as SGHTA and CDR2 as FQGNSA. This entry comes from a study of glioma-infiltrating T cells after dendritic cell vaccination. Sequenced by immunoSEQ multiplex PCR; TCRdb stores in-frame clones only, minus some. The sample includes about 76,000 clones, around 87% of them seen just once. The time point denotes: after dendritic cell vaccination, including at tumor progression/relapse. The chain uses TRBV7-2 and TRBJ2-7; perhaps TRBD2 as D (6 bases). The origin of this receptor is a human donor with glioblastoma. Sequencing was performed on blood, taken after dendritic cell vaccination. The CDR3 region has the DNA TGTGCCAGCAGCTTAGACCTACTAGCCCACTACGAGCAGTACTTC. Amino acid sequence: CASSLDLLAHYEQYF.